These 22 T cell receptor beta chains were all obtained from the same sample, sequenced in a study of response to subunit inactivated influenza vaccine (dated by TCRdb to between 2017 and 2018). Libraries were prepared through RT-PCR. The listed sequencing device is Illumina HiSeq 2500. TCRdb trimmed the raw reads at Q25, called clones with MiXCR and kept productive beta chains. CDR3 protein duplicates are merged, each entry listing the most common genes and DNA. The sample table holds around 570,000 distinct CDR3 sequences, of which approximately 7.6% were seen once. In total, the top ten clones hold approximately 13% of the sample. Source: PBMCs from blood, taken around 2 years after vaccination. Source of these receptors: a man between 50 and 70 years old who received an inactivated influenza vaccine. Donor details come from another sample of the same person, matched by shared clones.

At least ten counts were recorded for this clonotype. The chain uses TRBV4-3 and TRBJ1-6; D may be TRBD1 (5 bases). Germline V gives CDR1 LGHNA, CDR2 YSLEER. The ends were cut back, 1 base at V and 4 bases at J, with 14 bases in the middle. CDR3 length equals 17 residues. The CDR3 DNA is TGCGCCAGCAGCCAAGTAGGTCAGGGACCATATAATTCACCCCTCCACTTT. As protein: CASSQVGQGPYNSPLHF.

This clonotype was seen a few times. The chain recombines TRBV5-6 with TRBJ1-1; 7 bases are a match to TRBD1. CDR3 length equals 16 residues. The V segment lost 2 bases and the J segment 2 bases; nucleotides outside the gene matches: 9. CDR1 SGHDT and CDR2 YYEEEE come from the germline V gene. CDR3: CASSFRYGQDNTEAFF. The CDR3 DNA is TGTGCCAGCAGCTTTAGATATGGACAGGACAACACTGAAGCTTTCTTT.

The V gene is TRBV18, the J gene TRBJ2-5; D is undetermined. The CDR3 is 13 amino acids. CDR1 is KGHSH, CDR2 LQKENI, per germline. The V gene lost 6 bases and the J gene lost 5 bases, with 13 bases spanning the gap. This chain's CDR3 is CASSRPSSETQYF. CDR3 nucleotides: TGTGCCAGCTCTCGGCCTTCCTCGGAGACCCAGTACTTC.

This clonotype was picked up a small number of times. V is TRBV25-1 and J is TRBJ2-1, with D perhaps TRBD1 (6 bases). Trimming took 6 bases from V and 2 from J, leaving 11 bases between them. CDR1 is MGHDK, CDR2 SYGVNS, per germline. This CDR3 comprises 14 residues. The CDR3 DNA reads TGTGCCAGCAGAGCAGGGGTTACCTACAATGAGCAGTTCTTC. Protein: CASRAGVTYNEQFF.

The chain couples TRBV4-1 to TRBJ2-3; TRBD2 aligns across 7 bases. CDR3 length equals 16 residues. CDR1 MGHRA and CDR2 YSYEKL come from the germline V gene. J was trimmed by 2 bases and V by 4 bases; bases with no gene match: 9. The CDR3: CASSPGTTSHTDTQYF. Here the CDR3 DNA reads TGCGCCAGCAGCCCCGGGACTACCTCACACACAGATACGCAGTATTTT.

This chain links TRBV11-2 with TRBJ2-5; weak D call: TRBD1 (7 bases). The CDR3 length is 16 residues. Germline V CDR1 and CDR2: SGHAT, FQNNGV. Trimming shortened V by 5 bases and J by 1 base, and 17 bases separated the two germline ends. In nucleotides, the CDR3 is TGTGCCAGCAGCACGCGGGACAGCGAAAGCCAAGAGACCCAGTACTTC. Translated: CASSTRDSESQETQYF.

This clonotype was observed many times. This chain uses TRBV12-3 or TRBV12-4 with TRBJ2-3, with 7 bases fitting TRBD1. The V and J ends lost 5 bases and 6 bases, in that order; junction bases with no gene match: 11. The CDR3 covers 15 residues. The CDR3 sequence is CASSVQGVVGDTQYF. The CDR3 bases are TGTGCCAGCAGTGTTCAGGGGGTCGTAGGTGATACGCAGTATTTT.

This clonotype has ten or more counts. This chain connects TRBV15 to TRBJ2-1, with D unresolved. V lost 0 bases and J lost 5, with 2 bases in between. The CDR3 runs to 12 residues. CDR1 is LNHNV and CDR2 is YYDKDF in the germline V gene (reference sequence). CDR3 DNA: TGTGCCACCAGCAGAGAAAACAATGAGCAGTTCTTC. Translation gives CATSRENNEQFF.

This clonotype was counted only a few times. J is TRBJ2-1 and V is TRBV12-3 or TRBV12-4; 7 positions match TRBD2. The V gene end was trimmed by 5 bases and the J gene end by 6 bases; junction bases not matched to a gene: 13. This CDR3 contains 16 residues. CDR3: CASSPHSGGNVNEQFF. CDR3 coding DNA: TGTGCCAGCAGTCCTCACTCGGGGGGTAACGTCAATGAGCAGTTCTTC.

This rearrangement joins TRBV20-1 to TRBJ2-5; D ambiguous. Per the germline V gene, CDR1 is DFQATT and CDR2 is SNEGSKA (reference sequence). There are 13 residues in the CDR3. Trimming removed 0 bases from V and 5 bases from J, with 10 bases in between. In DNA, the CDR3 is TGCAGTGCTAGAGATGTGTCGGGTGAGACCCAGTACTTC. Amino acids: CSARDVSGETQYF.

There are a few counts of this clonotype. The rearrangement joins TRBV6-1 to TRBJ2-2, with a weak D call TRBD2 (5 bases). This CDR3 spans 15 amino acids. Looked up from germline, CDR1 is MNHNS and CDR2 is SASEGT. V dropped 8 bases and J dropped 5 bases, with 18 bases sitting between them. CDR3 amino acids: CASALQRAGTGELFF. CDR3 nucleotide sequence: TGTGCCAGCGCCTTACAGAGGGCCGGGACCGGGGAGCTGTTTTTT.

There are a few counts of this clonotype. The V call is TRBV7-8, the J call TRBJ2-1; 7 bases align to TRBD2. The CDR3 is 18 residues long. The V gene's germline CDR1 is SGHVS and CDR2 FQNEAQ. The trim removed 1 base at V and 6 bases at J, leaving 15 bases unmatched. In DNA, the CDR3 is TGTGCCAGCAGCTTAGTTATGGGACTACCACTCTCGGGCAATGAGCAGTTCTTC. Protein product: CASSLVMGLPLSGNEQFF. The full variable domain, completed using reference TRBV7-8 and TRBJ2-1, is GAGVSQSPRYKVAKRGQDVALRCDPISGHVSLFWYQQALGQGPEFLTYFQNEAQLDKSGLPSDRFFAERPEGSVSTLKIQRTQQEDSAVYLCASSLVMGLPLSGNEQFFGPGTRLTVL.

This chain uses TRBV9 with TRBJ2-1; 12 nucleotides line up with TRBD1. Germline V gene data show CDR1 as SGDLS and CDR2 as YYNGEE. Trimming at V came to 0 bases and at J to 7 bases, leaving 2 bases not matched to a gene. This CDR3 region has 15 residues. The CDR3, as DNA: TGTGCCAGCAGCGTAGGGGACAGGGGGCGTAATGAGCAGTTCTTC. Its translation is CASSVGDRGRNEQFF.

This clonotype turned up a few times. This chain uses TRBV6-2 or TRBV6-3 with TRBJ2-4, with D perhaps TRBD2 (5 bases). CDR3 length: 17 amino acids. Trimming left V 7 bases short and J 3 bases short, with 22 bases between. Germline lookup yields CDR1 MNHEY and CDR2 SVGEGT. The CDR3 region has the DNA TGTGCCAGCACCTCATGGTCGGGGTCCCCAGACAAAAACATTCAGTACTTC. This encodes CASTSWSGSPDKNIQYF.

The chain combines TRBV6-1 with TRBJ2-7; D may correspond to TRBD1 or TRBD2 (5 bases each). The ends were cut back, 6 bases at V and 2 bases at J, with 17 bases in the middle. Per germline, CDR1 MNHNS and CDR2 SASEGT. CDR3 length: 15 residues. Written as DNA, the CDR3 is TGTGCCAGCAGCTCCTGGGACGAGAGGCCCTACGAGCAGTACTTC. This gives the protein CASSSWDERPYEQYF.

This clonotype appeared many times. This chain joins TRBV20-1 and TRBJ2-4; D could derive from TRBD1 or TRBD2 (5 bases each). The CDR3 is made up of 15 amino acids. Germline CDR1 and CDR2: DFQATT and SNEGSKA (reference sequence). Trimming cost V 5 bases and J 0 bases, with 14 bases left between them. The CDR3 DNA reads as TGCAGTGCTTCAACACGGGGCTTAGCCAAAAACATTCAGTACTTC. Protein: CSASTRGLAKNIQYF.

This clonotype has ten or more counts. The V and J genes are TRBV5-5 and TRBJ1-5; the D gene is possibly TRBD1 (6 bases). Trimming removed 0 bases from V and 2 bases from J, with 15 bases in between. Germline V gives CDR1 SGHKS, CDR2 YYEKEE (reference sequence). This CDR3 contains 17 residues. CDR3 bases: TGTGCCAGCAGCTTGGCGGGGGCAGGAGTGGGCAATCAGCCCCAGCATTTT. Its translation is CASSLAGAGVGNQPQHF.

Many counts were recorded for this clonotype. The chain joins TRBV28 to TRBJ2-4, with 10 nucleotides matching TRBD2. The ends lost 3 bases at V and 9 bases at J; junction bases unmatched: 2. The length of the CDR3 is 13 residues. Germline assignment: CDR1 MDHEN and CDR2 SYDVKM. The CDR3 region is CASSLGLASIQYF. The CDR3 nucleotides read TGTGCCAGCAGTTTGGGACTAGCGAGCATTCAGTACTTC.

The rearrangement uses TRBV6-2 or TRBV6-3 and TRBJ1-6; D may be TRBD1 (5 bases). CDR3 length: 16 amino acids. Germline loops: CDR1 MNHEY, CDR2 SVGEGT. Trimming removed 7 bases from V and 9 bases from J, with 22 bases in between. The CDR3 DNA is TGTGCCAGCACCTACTCAGGGAAATATCGAGCTTCACCCCTCCACTTT. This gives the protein CASTYSGKYRASPLHF.

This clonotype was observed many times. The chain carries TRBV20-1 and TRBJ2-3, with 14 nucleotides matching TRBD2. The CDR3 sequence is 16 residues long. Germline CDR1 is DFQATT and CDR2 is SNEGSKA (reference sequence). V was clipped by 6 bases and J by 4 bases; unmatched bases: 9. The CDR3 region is CSAPIRTSGRPDTQYF. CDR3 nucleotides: TGCAGTGCCCCCATCCGGACTAGCGGGAGGCCAGATACGCAGTATTTT.

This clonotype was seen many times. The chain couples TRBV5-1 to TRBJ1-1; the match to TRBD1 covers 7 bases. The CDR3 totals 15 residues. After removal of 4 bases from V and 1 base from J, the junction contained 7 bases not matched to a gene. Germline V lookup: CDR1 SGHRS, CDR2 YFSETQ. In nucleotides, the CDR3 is TGCGCCAGCAGCCTCTGGACAGGCGCGAACACTGAAGCTTTCTTT. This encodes CASSLWTGANTEAFF.

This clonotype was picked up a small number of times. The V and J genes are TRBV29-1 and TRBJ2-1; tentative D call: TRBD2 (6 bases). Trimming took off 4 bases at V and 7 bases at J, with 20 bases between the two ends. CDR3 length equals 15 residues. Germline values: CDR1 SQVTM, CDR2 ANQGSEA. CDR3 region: CSVVERVGAGNEQFF. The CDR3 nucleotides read TGCAGCGTTGTGGAGCGGGTGGGCGCGGGAAATGAGCAGTTCTTC.